The text below deals with one T cell receptor (beta chain). Its antigen is not identified. Relapses following autologous stem cell transplantation were seen in all patients, with brentuximab vedotin exposure varying. Magnetic depletion of unwanted cells isolated CD4+ T cells from thawed PBMCs. Clones were sequenced by immunoSEQ multiplex PCR, and TCRdb holds only the in-frame ones, with some missing. The sample contains about 12,000 clones, around 80% of which appear only once. This entry is derived from a study of PD-1 blockade in classical Hodgkin lymphoma. General study results and limits: A significant rise in TCR diversity was seen by C4D1 for CD4+ cells but not for CD8+ cells. Baseline diversity was lower in partial responders and progressors than complete responders. After ASCT, patients who started nivolumab under 1 year later were excluded.

The germline V gene encodes CDR1 MNHEY and CDR2 SVGAGI. CDR3 length: 13 amino acids. The V gene lost 7 bases and the J gene lost 1 base, with 10 bases spanning the gap. The sequence was obtained from a human donor with classical Hodgkin lymphoma. The genes are TRBV6-5 and TRBJ1-1; D remains ambiguous. Sample: CD4+ T cells from blood, taken at baseline. CDR3 bases: TGTGCCAGCACCTTGCGAGCGAACACTGAAGCTTTCTTT. Protein product: CASTLRANTEAFF.